The subject of this entry is one T cell receptor beta chain. This clonotype was counted between two and nine times. No antigen is known for it. No per-base quality is available; no much larger clone lies one base away. The data are from a study of regulatory T cells in long-lasting Graves disease (dated by TCRdb to about 2021). Regarding the research as a whole: Persistent Graves' disease was defined as persistently positive TSH receptor autoantibodies together with antithyroid drug treatment for over 5 years. Persistent Graves' disease patients were compared with newly diagnosed Graves' disease patients by peripheral blood TCR sequencing and RNA sequencing. The study took place in China and was registered as a clinical trial. TCR sequencing covered 13 persistent and 20 or so newly diagnosed Graves' disease patients, some 35 samples in total. Antithyroid drugs had been taken for about 10.3 years on average by persistent Graves' disease patients in the clinical cohort. Overall study results and their limits: Persistent Graves' disease patients showed lower TCR Shannon entropy and fewer highly expanded clones than newly diagnosed patients, suggesting clonal expansion. The authors noted that the small sample size was a limitation that may lower accuracy. Preferential use of TRBV28, TRBJ1-2 and TRBJ2-5 was observed in persistent disease, whereas TRBV20-1 and TRBJ2-1 were favored in newly diagnosed disease. The study examined only peripheral blood because the primary lesion, thyroid tissue, could not be accessed. More public clonotypes were shared among persistent patients (roughly 2,700) than among newly diagnosed patients (under 1,000). Sequencing and analysis were limited to the TCR beta chain.

The germline V gene provides CDR1 SGHAT and CDR2 FQNNGV. Deletion took 5 bases off V and 2 bases off J, with a span of 5 bases between the germline ends. The CDR3 runs 12 amino acids, cysteine and phenylalanine included. The CDR3 DNA has 36 bases and is translated from base 1. The time point label of this sample denotes: persistent/refractory GD, antithyroid drugs over 5 years with positive TRAb. RNA was extracted from PBMCs in TRIzol for both TCR sequencing and RNA sequencing. Graves' disease was diagnosed according to American Thyroid Association guidelines. Recruitment of patients was carried out at an endocrinology department in Xi'an, China. Each patient gave approximately 10 milliliters of peripheral blood, collected in an EDTA anticoagulant tube. Ficoll Paque Plus density gradient separation was used to isolate PBMCs, and no additional T cell sorting was done. An Agilent 2100 Bioanalyzer and agarose gel were used to check RNA quality, and a NanoDrop 2000 was used to measure RNA concentration.

The receptor library was made with multiplex PCR. The sequencer was an Illumina HiSeq 4000. iRepertoire HTBI primers and Arm-PCR amplification of CDR3 regions were used to construct TCR beta libraries. Gel purification was performed on PCR products prior to sequencing. In the source study's methods: A total of fewer than 65 TRBV and approximately 15 TRBJ segments were identified across samples and were used for gene usage analysis of CDR3 amino acid clonotypes. COPE and FqMerger were used to merge the filtered high-quality paired reads into contigs. BLAST was used to align contigs to IMGT TRBV, TRBD and TRBJ reference genes, with CDR3 defined following IMGT. Any clonotype with a frequency above 0.1% was classified as a highly expanded clone. Shannon entropy served as the measure of repertoire diversity, while the Gini coefficient captured V-J evenness. Public clonotypes were defined as clonotypes shared by more than one individual. TCRdb reprocessing: public reads trimmed at Q25 with fastp, clones called with MiXCR, in-frame beta chains kept. CDR3 protein sequences are deduplicated, and each keeps its most common genes and DNA. It is TCRdb's table, rather than the study itself, that gives the V and J calls and clone size. The sample table lists 450,000 or so distinct CDR3 sequences, less than 25% of them with a count of one. The ten largest clones add up to about an eighth of the sample.

The receptor was derived from a female donor with Graves disease. This chain is built from TRBV11-2 and TRBJ2-3; no D gene can be assigned with confidence. Material: peripheral blood mononuclear cells (PBMCs), obtained when the disease was refractory, from a patient treated with antithyroid drugs. The nucleotides read TGTGCCAGCAGCCCATTCACAGATACGCAGTATTTT. This is translated as CASSPFTDTQYF.